These T cell receptor beta chains were read from a single sample in a study of blood T cell repertoires in COVID-19. Sequencing used immunoSEQ multiplex PCR; TCRdb keeps in-frame clones, though not all of them. The repertoire holds about 60,000 clones, with roughly 80% as singletons. Sequencing was done on a sample of peripheral blood. The receptors derive from a human donor in a cohort sampled during active COVID-19. Both conserved end residues are part of each CDR3. The D gene is left open where the match is weak. Clone size is stated in some rows and not others, as once, few, many or a class when expanded.

length	D	J	V	size	CDR3	DNA
15	TRBD1	TRBJ1-2	TRBV6-6	-	CASSYAGGSGYGYTF	TGTGCCAGCAGTTACGCAGGGGGCAGTGGCTATGGCTACACCTTC
11	-	TRBJ1-6	TRBV20-1	-	CSLRANSPLHF	TGCAGTCTCAGGGCAAATTCACCCCTCCACTTT
15	TRBD2	TRBJ2-3	TRBV27	-	CASSLAGGPADTQYF	TGTGCCAGCAGTTTAGCGGGGGGGCCTGCAGATACGCAGTATTTT
16	TRBD1	TRBJ1-1	TRBV19	-	CASTMRTGGKNTEAFF	TGTGCCAGTACGATGCGGACAGGGGGAAAGAACACTGAAGCTTTCTTT
15	TRBD1	TRBJ2-7	TRBV9	-	CASSILTGPSYEQYF	TGTGCCAGCAGCATCCTGACAGGGCCCTCCTACGAGCAGTACTTC
15	TRBD1	TRBJ1-5	TRBV19	-	CASSLQGTGNQPQHF	TGTGCCAGTAGTTTACAAGGGACAGGCAATCAGCCCCAGCATTTT
14	-	TRBJ2-3	TRBV4-2	-	CASSQGQLTDTQYF	TGTGCCAGCAGCCAGGGCCAACTCACAGATACGCAGTATTTT
15	-	TRBJ2-1	TRBV5-1	-	CASSLTRSSYNEQFF	TGCGCCAGCAGCCTAACACGGAGCTCCTACAATGAGCAGTTCTTC
15	TRBD1	TRBJ2-5	TRBV28	few	CASNTRDRAGETQYF	TGTGCCAGCAACACCCGGGACAGGGCGGGGGAGACCCAGTACTTC
13	TRBD1	TRBJ2-7	TRBV2	-	CAIRNRGLYEQYF	TGTGCCATCCGGAACAGGGGGCTCTACGAGCAGTACTTC
15	TRBD1	TRBJ1-1	TRBV3-1/TRBV3-2	-	CASSPGDRMNTEAFF	TGTGCCAGCAGCCCCGGGGACAGGATGAACACTGAAGCTTTCTTT
14	-	TRBJ1-2	TRBV6-6	-	CASSYGLRDYGYTF	TGTGCCAGCAGTTACGGCCTCAGGGACTATGGCTACACCTTC
15	TRBD1	TRBJ1-3	TRBV3-1/TRBV3-2	-	CASSLRTGERNTIYF	TGTGCCAGCAGCCTGAGGACAGGGGAAAGAAACACCATATATTTT
13	-	TRBJ2-7	TRBV20-1	-	CSASMSTTYEQYF	TGCAGTGCTAGTATGTCCACAACCTACGAGCAGTACTTC
13	-	TRBJ1-3	TRBV28	-	CATDSRGRNTIYF	TGTGCCACCGATAGCAGGGGACGAAACACCATATATTTT
15	TRBD1	TRBJ1-1	TRBV18	-	CASSLGQGVNTEAFF	TGTGCCAGCTCACTCGGACAGGGTGTGAACACTGAAGCTTTCTTT
14	TRBD1	TRBJ2-5	TRBV6-5	-	CAGRKTGQEKTQYF	TGTGCCGGAAGAAAAACGGGACAGGAGAAGACCCAGTACTTC
15	TRBD1	TRBJ2-3	TRBV28	-	CASSSTGGTADTQYF	TGTGCCAGCAGTTCGACAGGGGGCACAGCAGATACGCAGTATTTT
15	TRBD1	TRBJ2-7	TRBV11-3	-	CASSRGYDRAYEQYF	TGTGCCAGCAGCCGCGGATACGACAGGGCCTACGAGCAGTACTTC
19	TRBD2	TRBJ2-1	TRBV11-3	once	CASSLGRLAGGESYNEQFF	TGTGCCAGCAGCTTAGGTCGACTAGCGGGGGGGGAATCGTACAATGAGCAGTTCTTC
15	TRBD2	TRBJ2-3	TRBV4-1	-	CASSMTSGRIDTQYF	TGCGCCAGCAGCATGACTAGCGGTCGAATAGATACGCAGTATTTT
15	-	TRBJ1-5	TRBV3-1/TRBV3-2	-	CASSQGIASTDTQHF	TGTGCCAGCAGCCAAGGTATAGCGAGCACAGATACGCAGCATTTT
15	-	TRBJ2-3	TRBV9	-	CASSRTRALTDTQYF	TGTGCCAGCAGCCGCACCAGGGCCCTCACAGATACGCAGTATTTT
17	TRBD1	TRBJ2-2	TRBV3-1/TRBV3-2	-	CASSLSGTGGYTGELFF	TGTGCCAGCAGCCTTTCCGGGACAGGGGGCTACACCGGGGAGCTGTTTTTT
13	-	TRBJ2-1	TRBV12-3/TRBV12-4	-	CASSFLSYNEQFF	TGTGCCAGCAGTTTCCTCTCTTACAATGAGCAGTTCTTC
14	-	TRBJ1-2	TRBV11-2	-	CASSTPRGGYGYTF	TGTGCCAGCAGCACCCCGCGGGGAGGGTATGGCTACACCTTC
15	TRBD2	TRBJ2-1	TRBV4-1	-	CASSATGTSGNEQFF	TGCGCCAGCAGCGCAACCGGGACTAGCGGCAATGAGCAGTTCTTC
17	-	TRBJ1-3	TRBV9	few	CASSVAPDTYSGNTIYF	TGTGCCAGCAGCGTAGCCCCTGATACTTACTCTGGAAACACCATATATTTT
14	-	TRBJ1-1	TRBV5-1	-	CASATDSANTEAFF	TGCGCCAGCGCAACAGATTCGGCGAACACTGAAGCTTTCTTT
15	-	TRBJ1-2	TRBV5-5	once	CASSPGRGDHYGYTF	TGTGCCAGCAGCCCCGGACGGGGGGACCACTATGGCTACACCTTC
14	TRBD2	TRBJ2-3	TRBV5-1	-	CASLAGASTDTQYF	TGCGCCAGCCTAGCGGGAGCTAGCACAGATACGCAGTATTTT
13	-	TRBJ1-3	TRBV30	once	CAWRREAGNTIYF	TGTGCCTGGAGAAGGGAGGCTGGAAACACCATATATTTT
13	-	TRBJ2-2	TRBV27	-	CASSLWRTGELFF	TGTGCCAGCAGTTTATGGCGGACCGGGGAGCTGTTTTTT
15	TRBD2	TRBJ2-3	TRBV6-2/TRBV6-3	-	CASSSTSGVADTQYF	TGTGCCAGCAGTTCAACTAGCGGGGTCGCAGATACGCAGTATTTT
15	-	TRBJ2-7	TRBV2	few	CASSPSQAYSYEQYF	TGTGCCAGCAGTCCCTCCCAAGCCTACTCCTACGAGCAGTACTTC
18	-	TRBJ2-6	TRBV5-1	-	CASRVSGGGSSGANVLTF	TGCGCCAGCAGAGTCAGTGGTGGGGGCAGCTCTGGGGCCAACGTCCTGACTTTC
16	TRBD2	TRBJ2-3	TRBV4-1	few	CASSQDWGGRTDTQYF	TGCGCCAGCAGCCAAGATTGGGGGGGTCGCACAGATACGCAGTATTTT
12	-	TRBJ1-6	TRBV23-1	-	CASSLEYSPLHF	TGCGCCAGCAGTCTAGAGTATTCACCCCTCCACTTT
12	TRBD1	TRBJ1-2	TRBV30	-	CASETGGFGYTF	TGTGCCTCAGAGACAGGGGGTTTTGGCTACACCTTC